The 17 T cell receptor beta chains below all came from one sample that was sequenced in a study of T-cell reconstitution after alpha-beta-depleted transplantation in children. During its preparation, the TCRbeta library received unique molecular identifiers. TCRdb re-derived calls from the PCR reads in MiXCR, one entry per CDR3 protein. Counted here are hundreds of thousands of distinct CDR3 sequences, 10% to 15% occurring once; the ten biggest clones make up 2.2%. Specimen: PBMCs, mostly from graft donor cells, collected 360 days after TCRalphabeta/CD19-depleted stem cell transplant. These receptors all stem from a male patient aged 10-17 years who had a stem cell transplant for acute myeloid leukemia, so the T cells may come from the graft donor.

This clonotype was seen repeatedly, ten times or more. V and J are TRBV10-3 and TRBJ2-7; tentatively, D is TRBD1 (5 bases). The germline V and J ends were trimmed by 8 bases and 0 bases, with 14 bases remaining between them. Germline CDR1 reads ENHRY; CDR2 reads SYGVKD. This CDR3 region has 14 residues. The CDR3 region is CAIGAVPSSYEQYF. In DNA, the CDR3 is TGTGCCATCGGGGCTGTACCCTCCTCCTACGAGCAGTACTTC.

The V gene is TRBV6-1, the J gene TRBJ2-1; TRBD1 matches at 8 bases. Per the germline V gene, CDR1 is MNHNS and CDR2 is SASEGT. This CDR3 comprises 16 residues. The V segment lost 6 bases and the J segment 4 bases; nucleotides outside the gene matches: 11. The CDR3 DNA sequence: TGTGCCAGCAGCCGACCCAGGGGGCGAGGGTACAATGAGCAGTTCTTC. Translating it yields CASSRPRGRGYNEQFF.

This clonotype has just a few counts. V gene TRBV7-2 combines with J gene TRBJ2-1, with D hard to call. Germline V CDR1 and CDR2: SGHTA, FQGNSA. Trimming shortened V by 2 bases and J by 7 bases, and 9 bases separated the two germline ends. CDR3 length: 13 amino acids. CDR3 amino acids: CASSLSPLNEQFF. The CDR3 region has the DNA TGTGCCAGCAGCTTAAGCCCCCTTAATGAGCAGTTCTTC.

The chain has TRBV29-1 and TRBJ2-2, with 7 positions matching TRBD2. CDR1 is SQVTM and CDR2 is ANQGSEA in the germline V gene. This CDR3 region has 15 residues. V lost 6 bases to trimming and J lost 3 bases; unmatched junction nucleotides: 10. CDR3 nucleotides: TGCAGCGTCCCCACCTCTAGCGGTTACACCGGGGAGCTGTTTTTT. Translation gives CSVPTSSGYTGELFF.

The sample holds a few counts of this clonotype. The chain uses TRBV6-5 and TRBJ2-7, with a possible D match to TRBD2 (6 bases). Trimming took off 6 bases at V and 3 bases at J, with 15 bases between the two ends. The CDR3 has 14 amino acids. Germline V lookup: CDR1 MNHEY, CDR2 SVGAGI. The CDR3 region has the DNA TGTGCCAGCAGGTTCCGGGACTCCCTCTACGAGCAGTACTTC. Protein sequence: CASRFRDSLYEQYF.

There are a few counts of this clonotype. The chain has TRBV7-3 and TRBJ2-1; 12 nucleotides align to TRBD2. CDR3 length equals 19 residues. Germline CDR1 reads SGHTA; CDR2 reads FQGTGA. V lost 0 bases and J lost 1; bases outside the gene matches: 7. In DNA form, the CDR3 reads TGTGCCAGCAGCTTAACCCGACTAGCGGGAGTAGGGTCCTACAATGAGCAGTTCTTC. The encoded protein is CASSLTRLAGVGSYNEQFF. Looking up the rest from reference TRBV7-3 and TRBJ2-1 gives the full variable domain: GAGVSQTPSNKVTEKGKYVELRCDPISGHTALYWYRQSLGQGPEFLIYFQGTGAADDSGLPNDRFFAVRPEGSVSTLKIQRTERGDSAVYLCASSLTRLAGVGSYNEQFFGPGTRLTVL.

This clonotype was seen a handful of times. The CDR3, as DNA: TGTGCCAGCAGTCACACGGGACTAGCGGGAGGGCCAAGGTTCGAGCAGTACTTC. Amino acid sequence: CASSHTGLAGGPRFEQYF. The genes are TRBV12-3 or TRBV12-4 and TRBJ2-7, with 16 bases lining up with TRBD2. The CDR3 is 18 amino acids. V shed 5 bases, J shed 6 bases, and the junction held 13 bases outside the gene matches.

The table lists this clonotype with a few counts. CDR3 region: CSAETGMGGNEQYF. CDR3 in DNA: TGCAGTGCTGAAACAGGGATGGGAGGCAACGAGCAGTACTTC. V and J are TRBV20-1 and TRBJ2-7; D possibly uses TRBD1 or TRBD2 (6 bases each). The CDR3 is 14 amino acids. V shed 5 bases and J shed 5 bases, with 19 bases lying between them. Germline V gene data show CDR1 as DFQATT and CDR2 as SNEGSKA (reference sequence).

Many counts were recorded for this clonotype. This rearrangement joins TRBV29-1 to TRBJ1-3; unclear D gene. The CDR3 is 14 amino acids. With 8 bases removed from V and 2 bases from J, the gap between germline ends came to 16 bases. Germline V gene data show CDR1 as SQVTM and CDR2 as ANQGSEA. The CDR3 coding sequence is TGCAGCAGTACCCCAACGAGGGCTGGAAACACCATATATTTT. This sequence encodes CSSTPTRAGNTIYF.

This clonotype has only a few counts. The V call is TRBV5-6, the J call TRBJ2-7; D may be TRBD2 (6 bases). CDR3 size: 13 residues. Germline values: CDR1 SGHDT, CDR2 YYEEEE. Between the trimmed V and J ends, which lost 7 bases and 3 bases, there was a span of 14 bases. Here the CDR3 DNA reads TGTGCCAGCGGTCCCGGGAGCCTCTACGAGCAGTACTTC. Translated: CASGPGSLYEQYF.

This sequence joins TRBV29-1 and TRBJ2-5; D unclear. Looked up from germline, CDR1 is SQVTM and CDR2 is ANQGSEA. V lost 4 bases to trimming and J lost 5 bases, with 14 bases between them. The length of the CDR3 is 13 residues. The CDR3 spells CSVGGKGTETQYF. CDR3 DNA: TGCAGCGTTGGGGGAAAGGGTACGGAGACCCAGTACTTC. The whole variable domain, remainder taken from reference TRBV29-1 and TRBJ2-5, is SAVISQKPSRDICQRGTSLTIQCQVDSQVTMMFWYRQQPGQSLTLIATANQGSEATYESGFVIDKFPISRPNLTFSTLTVSNMSPEDSSIYLCSVGGKGTETQYFGPGTRLLVL.

This rearrangement joins TRBV28 to TRBJ1-2; TRBD1 might be the D (5 bases). Trimming removed 5 bases at V and 4 bases at J, with 11 bases between. This CDR3 contains 13 residues. Germline loops: CDR1 MDHEN, CDR2 SYDVKM. The CDR3, as DNA: TGTGCCAGCAGTGAGACAGCCGCCTATGGCTACACCTTC. Translating gives CASSETAAYGYTF.

The gene calls are TRBV14 and TRBJ1-6; D ambiguous. The CDR3 spans 13 residues. Germline values: CDR1 SGHDN, CDR2 FVKESK. Trimming stripped 3 bases from V and 7 bases from J, with 7 bases between. The CDR3 DNA is TGTGCCAGCAGCCATACGAGAAATTCACCCCTCCACTTT. This codes for CASSHTRNSPLHF.

V is TRBV6-1 and J is TRBJ1-5; maybe TRBD1 (6 bases). V lost 5 bases and J 4 bases, leaving 18 bases between the germline ends. Germline V gives CDR1 MNHNS, CDR2 SASEGT. The CDR3 spans 16 residues. The CDR3: CASSQGPQGLNQPQHF. CDR3 DNA sequence: TGTGCCAGCAGTCAAGGGCCCCAGGGGCTAAATCAGCCCCAGCATTTT.

This clonotype was recorded at least ten times. J is TRBJ2-1 and V is TRBV5-1; TRBD2 is a possible D gene (6 bases). CDR3 size: 15 residues. The V gene lost 2 bases and the J gene lost 0 bases, with 9 bases spanning the gap. Per germline, CDR1 SGHRS and CDR2 YFSETQ. CDR3 nucleotide sequence: TGCGCCAGCAGCTTAGGTAGCGGCTCCTACAATGAGCAGTTCTTC. Translating gives CASSLGSGSYNEQFF.

This clonotype was seen only a few times. The chain joins TRBV9 to TRBJ2-1, with D possibly TRBD1 on 5 matching bases. Germline CDR1 is SGDLS and CDR2 is YYNGEE. This CDR3 has 16 amino acids. V was pared by 0 bases and J by 2 bases, with 12 bases between. Written as DNA, the CDR3 is TGTGCCAGCAGCGTAGGACAGCTCCCCACCTACAATGAGCAGTTCTTC. Translated, it gives CASSVGQLPTYNEQFF.

The CDR3, as DNA: TGTGCCAGCAGTGGGGTCCGAGAGCAGTTCTTC. Protein sequence: CASSGVREQFF. The V call is TRBV2, the J call TRBJ2-1; D is undetermined. Trimming removed 4 bases at V and 10 bases at J, with 8 bases between. From germline, CDR1 is SNHLY and CDR2 FYNNEI. The length of the CDR3 is 11 residues.